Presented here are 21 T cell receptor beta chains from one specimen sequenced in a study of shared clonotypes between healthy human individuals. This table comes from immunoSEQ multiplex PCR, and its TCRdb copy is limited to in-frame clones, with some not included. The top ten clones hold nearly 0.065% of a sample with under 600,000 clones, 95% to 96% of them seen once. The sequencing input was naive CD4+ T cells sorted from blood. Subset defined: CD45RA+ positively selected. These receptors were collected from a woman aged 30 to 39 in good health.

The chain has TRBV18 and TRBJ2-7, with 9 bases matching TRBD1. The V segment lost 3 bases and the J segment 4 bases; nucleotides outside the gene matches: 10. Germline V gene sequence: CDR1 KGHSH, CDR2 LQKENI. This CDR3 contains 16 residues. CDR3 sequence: CASSPSEAGTGYEQYF. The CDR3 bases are TGTGCCAGCTCACCGAGCGAAGCCGGGACAGGGTACGAGCAGTACTTC.

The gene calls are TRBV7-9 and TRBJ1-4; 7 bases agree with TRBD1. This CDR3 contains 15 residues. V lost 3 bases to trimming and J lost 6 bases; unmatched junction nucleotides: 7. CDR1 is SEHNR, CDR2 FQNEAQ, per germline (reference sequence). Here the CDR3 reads CASSFGEGAYEKLFF. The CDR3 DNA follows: TGTGCCAGCAGCTTCGGAGAGGGGGCCTATGAAAAACTGTTTTTT.

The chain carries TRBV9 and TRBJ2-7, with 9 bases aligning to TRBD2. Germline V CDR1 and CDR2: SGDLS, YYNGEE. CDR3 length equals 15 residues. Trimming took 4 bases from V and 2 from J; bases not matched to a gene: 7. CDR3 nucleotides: TGTGCCAGCAGCCCCGGACTAGCGACTACCTACGAGCAGTACTTC. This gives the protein CASSPGLATTYEQYF.

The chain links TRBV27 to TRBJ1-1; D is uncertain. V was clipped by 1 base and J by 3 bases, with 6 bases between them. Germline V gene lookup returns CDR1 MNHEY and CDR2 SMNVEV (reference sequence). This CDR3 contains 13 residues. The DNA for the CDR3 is TGTGCCAGCAGTTTATTCGGAGACACTGAAGCTTTCTTT. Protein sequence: CASSLFGDTEAFF.

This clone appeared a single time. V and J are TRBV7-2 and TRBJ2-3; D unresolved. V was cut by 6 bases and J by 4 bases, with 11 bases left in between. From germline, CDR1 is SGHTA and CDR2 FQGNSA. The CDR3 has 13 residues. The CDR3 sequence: CASRGPSPDTQYF. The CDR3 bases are TGTGCCAGCAGAGGGCCGTCCCCAGATACGCAGTATTTT.

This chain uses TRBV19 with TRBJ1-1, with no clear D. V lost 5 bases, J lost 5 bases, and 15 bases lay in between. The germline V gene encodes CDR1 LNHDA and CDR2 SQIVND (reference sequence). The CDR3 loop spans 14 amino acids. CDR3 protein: CASSAADWRTEAFF. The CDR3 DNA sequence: TGTGCCAGTAGTGCCGCAGACTGGAGGACTGAAGCTTTCTTT.

DNA for the CDR3: TGTGCCAGCAGTCCGACACTAGCGGGAAGTGTCGAGCAGTACTTC. It specifies CASSPTLAGSVEQYF. The chain employs TRBV28 and TRBJ2-7; 10 bases are shared with TRBD2. Germline CDR1 is MDHEN and CDR2 is SYDVKM. This CDR3 is built from 15 residues. V dropped 5 bases and J dropped 6; count of bases not matched to a gene: 10.

DNA for the CDR3: TGTGCCAGCAGTTTAGACTGGGACGACAGGGATCAGCCCCAGCATTTT. It codes for CASSLDWDDRDQPQHF. The chain is built from TRBV28 and TRBJ1-5; TRBD1 matches 7 bases. CDR1 MDHEN and CDR2 SYDVKM come from the germline V gene. V lost 2 bases, J lost 5 bases, and 9 bases stayed unmatched. The CDR3 has 16 residues.

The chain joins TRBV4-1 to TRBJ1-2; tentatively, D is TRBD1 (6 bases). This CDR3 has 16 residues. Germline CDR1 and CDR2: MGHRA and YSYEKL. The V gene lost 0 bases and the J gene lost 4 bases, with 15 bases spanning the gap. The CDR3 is CASSQDGGGISYGYTF. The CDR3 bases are TGCGCCAGCAGCCAAGATGGGGGGGGCATTTCCTATGGCTACACCTTC.

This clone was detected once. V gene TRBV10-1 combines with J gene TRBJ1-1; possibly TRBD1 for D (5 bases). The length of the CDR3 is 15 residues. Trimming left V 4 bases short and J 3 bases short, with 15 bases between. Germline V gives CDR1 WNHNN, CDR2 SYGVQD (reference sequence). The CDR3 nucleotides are TGCGCCAGCAGTGCCGGGTCAGGGTTGGACACTGAAGCTTTCTTT. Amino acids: CASSAGSGLDTEAFF.

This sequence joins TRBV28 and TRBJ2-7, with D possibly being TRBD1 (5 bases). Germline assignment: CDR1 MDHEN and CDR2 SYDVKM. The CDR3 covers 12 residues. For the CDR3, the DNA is TGTGTCAGTCAAACAGGCTCCTACGAGCAGTACTTC. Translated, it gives CVSQTGSYEQYF.

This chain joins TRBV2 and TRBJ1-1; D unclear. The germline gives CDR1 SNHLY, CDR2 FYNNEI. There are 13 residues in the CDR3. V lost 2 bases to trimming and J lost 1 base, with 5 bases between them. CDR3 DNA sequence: TGTGCCAGCAGTGAACTACAGAACACTGAAGCTTTCTTT. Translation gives CASSELQNTEAFF.

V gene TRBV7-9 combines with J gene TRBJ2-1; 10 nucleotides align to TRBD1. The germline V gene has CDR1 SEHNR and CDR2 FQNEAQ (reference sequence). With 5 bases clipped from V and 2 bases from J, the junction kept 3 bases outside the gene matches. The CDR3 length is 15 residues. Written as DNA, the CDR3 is TGTGCCAGCAGCGAGGACAGGGGGGCCTACAATGAGCAGTTCTTC. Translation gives CASSEDRGAYNEQFF.

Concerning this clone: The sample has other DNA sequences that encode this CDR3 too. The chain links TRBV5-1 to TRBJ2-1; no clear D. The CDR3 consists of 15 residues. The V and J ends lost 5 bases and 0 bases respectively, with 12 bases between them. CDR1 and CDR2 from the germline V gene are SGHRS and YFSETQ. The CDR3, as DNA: TGCGCCAGCAGATTAGGCTTAAGCTCCTACAATGAGCAGTTCTTC. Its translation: CASRLGLSSYNEQFF.

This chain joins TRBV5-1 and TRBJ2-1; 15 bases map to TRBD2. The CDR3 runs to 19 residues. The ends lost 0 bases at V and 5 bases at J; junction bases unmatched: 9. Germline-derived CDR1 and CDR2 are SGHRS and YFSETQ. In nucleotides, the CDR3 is TGCGCCAGCAGCTTGGTCCGGACTAGCGGGAGGGCCGGTGACAATGAGCAGTTCTTC. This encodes CASSLVRTSGRAGDNEQFF. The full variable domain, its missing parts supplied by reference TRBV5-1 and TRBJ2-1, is KAGVTQTPRYLIKTRGQQVTLSCSPISGHRSVSWYQQTPGQGLQFLFEYFSETQRNKGNFPGRFSGRQFSNSRSEMNVSTLELGDSALYLCASSLVRTSGRAGDNEQFFGPGTRLTVL.

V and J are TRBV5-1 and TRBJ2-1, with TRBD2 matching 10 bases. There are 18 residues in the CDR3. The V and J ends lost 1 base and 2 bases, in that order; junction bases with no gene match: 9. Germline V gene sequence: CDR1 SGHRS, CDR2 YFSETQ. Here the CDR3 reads CASSLSSSGSRAYNEQFF. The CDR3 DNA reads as TGCGCCAGCAGCTTGAGTTCTAGCGGGAGTAGGGCCTACAATGAGCAGTTCTTC. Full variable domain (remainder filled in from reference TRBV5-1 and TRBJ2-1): KAGVTQTPRYLIKTRGQQVTLSCSPISGHRSVSWYQQTPGQGLQFLFEYFSETQRNKGNFPGRFSGRQFSNSRSEMNVSTLELGDSALYLCASSLSSSGSRAYNEQFFGPGTRLTVL.

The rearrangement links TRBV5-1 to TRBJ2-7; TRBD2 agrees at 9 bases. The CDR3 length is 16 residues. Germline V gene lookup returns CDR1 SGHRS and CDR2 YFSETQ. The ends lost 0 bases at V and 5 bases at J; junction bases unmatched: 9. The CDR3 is CASSLGPGTSIDEQYF. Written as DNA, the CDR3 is TGCGCCAGCAGCTTGGGACCAGGGACTAGCATCGACGAGCAGTACTTC.

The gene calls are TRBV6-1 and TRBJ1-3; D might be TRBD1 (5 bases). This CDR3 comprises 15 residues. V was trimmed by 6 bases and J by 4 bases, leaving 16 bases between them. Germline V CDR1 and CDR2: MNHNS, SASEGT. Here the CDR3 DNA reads TGTGCCAGCAGCGACCACAGGTCTGGCGGAAACACCATATATTTT. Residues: CASSDHRSGGNTIYF.

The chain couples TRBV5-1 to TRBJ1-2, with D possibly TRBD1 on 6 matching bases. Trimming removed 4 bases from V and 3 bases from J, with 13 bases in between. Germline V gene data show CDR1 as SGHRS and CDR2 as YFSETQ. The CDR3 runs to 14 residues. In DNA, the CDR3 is TGCGCCAGCAGCACCGGGACAAAGGACTATGGCTACACCTTC. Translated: CASSTGTKDYGYTF. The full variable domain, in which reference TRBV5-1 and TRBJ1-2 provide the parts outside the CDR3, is KAGVTQTPRYLIKTRGQQVTLSCSPISGHRSVSWYQQTPGQGLQFLFEYFSETQRNKGNFPGRFSGRQFSNSRSEMNVSTLELGDSALYLCASSTGTKDYGYTFGSGTRLTVV.

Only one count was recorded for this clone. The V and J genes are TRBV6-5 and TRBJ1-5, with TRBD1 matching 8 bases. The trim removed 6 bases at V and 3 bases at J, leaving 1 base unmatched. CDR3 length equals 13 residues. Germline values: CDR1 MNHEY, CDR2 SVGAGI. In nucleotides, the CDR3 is TGTGCCAGCAGGCAGGGGGCCAATCAGCCCCAGCATTTT. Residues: CASRQGANQPQHF.

This chain's CDR3 is CASSERGQGTNEKLFF. CDR3 nucleotides: TGTGCCAGCAGCGAGAGGGGACAGGGGACTAATGAAAAACTGTTTTTT. The chain joins TRBV9 to TRBJ1-4; 10 nucleotides line up with TRBD1. The CDR3 runs 16 residues. Per the germline V gene, CDR1 is SGDLS and CDR2 is YYNGEE. V lost 3 bases and J lost 2; bases outside the gene matches: 4.